This TCR beta chain originates from a study of CD8 T cells in ankylosing spondylitis. Study outcomes and limitations: Past research had described some motif variants in reactive arthritis synovial fluid and blood. Seemingly characteristic of ankylosing spondylitis blood was a TCR beta motif consisting of fewer than 10 highly homologous variants.

In regard to this clonotype: Its specificity is unknown.

TCRdb re-derived calls from the 5' RACE reads in MiXCR, one entry per CDR3 protein. The table lists over 700,000 distinct CDR3 sequences, 19% of them singletons, with over 15% in the top ten. The source of this sequence is a male donor with ankylosing spondylitis. Sequenced input: blood, either unsorted or a sorted T cell fraction (not recorded which).

CDR3 loop: CAWGHDRGAYNEQFF. The CDR3, as DNA: TGTGCCTGGGGCCATGACAGGGGAGCCTACAATGAGCAGTTCTTC. V is TRBV30 and J is TRBJ2-1, with 8 bases aligning to TRBD1. The CDR3 is made up of 15 amino acids. V shed 5 bases and J 2 bases; nucleotides not matched to a gene: 8. The germline V gene has CDR1 GTSNPN and CDR2 SVGIG (reference sequence).